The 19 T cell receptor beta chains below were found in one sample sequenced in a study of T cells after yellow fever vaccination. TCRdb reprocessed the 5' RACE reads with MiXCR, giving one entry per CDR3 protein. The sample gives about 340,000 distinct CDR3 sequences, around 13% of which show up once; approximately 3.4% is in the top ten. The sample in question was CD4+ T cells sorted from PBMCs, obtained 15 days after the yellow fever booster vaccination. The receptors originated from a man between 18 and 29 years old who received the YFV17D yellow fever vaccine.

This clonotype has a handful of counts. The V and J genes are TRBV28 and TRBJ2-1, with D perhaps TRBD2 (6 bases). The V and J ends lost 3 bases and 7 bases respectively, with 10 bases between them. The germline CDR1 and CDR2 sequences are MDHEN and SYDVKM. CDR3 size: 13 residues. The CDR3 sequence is CASSFVGGNEQFF. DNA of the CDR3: TGTGCCAGCAGTTTCGTTGGGGGGAATGAGCAGTTCTTC.

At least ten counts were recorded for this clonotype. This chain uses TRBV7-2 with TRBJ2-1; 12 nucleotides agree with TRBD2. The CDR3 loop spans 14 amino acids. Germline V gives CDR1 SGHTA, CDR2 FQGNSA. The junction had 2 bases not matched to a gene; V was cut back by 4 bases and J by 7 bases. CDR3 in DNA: TGTGCCAGCAGCTGGACTAGCGGGGCGAATGAGCAGTTCTTC. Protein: CASSWTSGANEQFF.

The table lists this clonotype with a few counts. Written as DNA, the CDR3 is TGTGCCATCAGTGAGCCGGCCGGGACAGGGGAAAAGGGTGAGCAGTTCTTC. Translated, it gives CAISEPAGTGEKGEQFF. The rearrangement joins TRBV10-3 to TRBJ2-1, with 10 bases that match TRBD1. The junction had 13 bases not matched to a gene; V was cut back by 2 bases and J by 9 bases. Germline values: CDR1 ENHRY, CDR2 SYGVKD. The CDR3 runs 17 residues.

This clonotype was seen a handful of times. Here the CDR3 reads CASSPPRGWNEQFF. The DNA for the CDR3 is TGTGCCAGCAGCCCTCCTCGGGGGTGGAATGAGCAGTTCTTC. V is TRBV28 and J is TRBJ2-1; maybe TRBD2 (6 bases). Germline loops: CDR1 MDHEN, CDR2 SYDVKM. Trimming stripped 6 bases from V and 7 bases from J, with 16 bases between. This CDR3 has 14 amino acids.

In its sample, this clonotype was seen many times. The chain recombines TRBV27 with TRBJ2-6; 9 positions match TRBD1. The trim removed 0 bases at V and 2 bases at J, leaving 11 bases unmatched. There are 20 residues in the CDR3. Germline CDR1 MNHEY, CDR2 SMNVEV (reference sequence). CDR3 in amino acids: CASSLSGWDRALPGANVLTF. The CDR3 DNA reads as TGTGCCAGCAGTTTATCTGGTTGGGACAGGGCCTTACCTGGGGCCAACGTCCTGACTTTC.

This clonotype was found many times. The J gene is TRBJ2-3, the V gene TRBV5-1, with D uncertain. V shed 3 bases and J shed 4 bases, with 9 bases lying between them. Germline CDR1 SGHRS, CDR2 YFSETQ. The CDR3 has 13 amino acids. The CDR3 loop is CASSSPWADTQYF. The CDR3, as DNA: TGCGCCAGCAGCTCCCCCTGGGCAGATACGCAGTATTTT. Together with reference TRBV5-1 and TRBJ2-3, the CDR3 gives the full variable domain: KAGVTQTPRYLIKTRGQQVTLSCSPISGHRSVSWYQQTPGQGLQFLFEYFSETQRNKGNFPGRFSGRQFSNSRSEMNVSTLELGDSALYLCASSSPWADTQYFGPGTRLTVL.

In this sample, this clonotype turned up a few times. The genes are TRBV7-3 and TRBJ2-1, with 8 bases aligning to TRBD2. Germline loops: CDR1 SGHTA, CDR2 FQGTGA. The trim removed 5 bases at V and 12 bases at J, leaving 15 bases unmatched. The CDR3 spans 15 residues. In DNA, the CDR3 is TGTGCCAGCAGCCCACGGGGTACGGGGGGGTCTCTGCAGTTCTTC. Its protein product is CASSPRGTGGSLQFF. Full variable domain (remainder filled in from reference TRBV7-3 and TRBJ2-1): GAGVSQTPSNKVTEKGKYVELRCDPISGHTALYWYRQSLGQGPEFLIYFQGTGAADDSGLPNDRFFAVRPEGSVSTLKIQRTERGDSAVYLCASSPRGTGGSLQFFGPGTRLTVL.

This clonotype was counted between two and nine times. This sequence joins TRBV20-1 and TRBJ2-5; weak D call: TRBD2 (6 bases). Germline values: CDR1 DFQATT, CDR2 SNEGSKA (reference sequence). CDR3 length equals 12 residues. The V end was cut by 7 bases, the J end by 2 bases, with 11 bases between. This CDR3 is CSGGDLQETQYF. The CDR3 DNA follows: TGCAGTGGCGGGGACTTACAAGAGACCCAGTACTTC.

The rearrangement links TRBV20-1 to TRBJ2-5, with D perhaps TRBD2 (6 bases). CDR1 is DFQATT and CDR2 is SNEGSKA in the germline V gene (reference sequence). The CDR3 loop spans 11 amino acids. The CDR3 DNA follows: TGCAGGGGGGACTTTGGAGAGACCCAGTACTTC. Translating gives CRGDFGETQYF.

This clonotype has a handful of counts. The CDR3: CASTTPGGAYEQYV. As DNA, the CDR3 is TGTGCCAGCACTACCCCCGGGGGGGCCTACGAGCAGTACGTC. The genes are TRBV2 and TRBJ2-7, with 8 positions matching TRBD2. From germline, CDR1 is SNHLY and CDR2 FYNNEI. V lost 7 bases, J lost 2 bases, and 7 bases stayed unmatched. CDR3 length: 14 amino acids.

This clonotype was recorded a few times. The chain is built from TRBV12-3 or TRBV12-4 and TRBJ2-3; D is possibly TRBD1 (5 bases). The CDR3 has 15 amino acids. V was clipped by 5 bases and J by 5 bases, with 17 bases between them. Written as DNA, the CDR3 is TGTGCCAGCAGTCCAAACCCCCCTAGGGGAGATACGCAGTATTTT. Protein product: CASSPNPPRGDTQYF.

As DNA, the CDR3 is TGTGCCAGCAGCAAAGGGGAGGGCACCGGGGAGCTGTTTTTT. It yields the protein CASSKGEGTGELFF. V is TRBV5-4 and J is TRBJ2-2; 7 bases match TRBD2. The CDR3 loop spans 14 amino acids. V was pared by 4 bases and J by 4 bases, with 4 bases of the junction left unmatched. CDR1 is SGHNT and CDR2 is YYREEE in the germline V gene (reference sequence).

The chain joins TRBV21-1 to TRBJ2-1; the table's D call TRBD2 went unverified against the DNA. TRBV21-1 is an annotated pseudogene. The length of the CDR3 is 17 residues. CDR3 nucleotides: TGTGCCAGCAGCACCCTCCCCCGGGGACTGCGAAACAATGAGCAGTTCTTC. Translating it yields CASSTLPRGLRNNEQFF.

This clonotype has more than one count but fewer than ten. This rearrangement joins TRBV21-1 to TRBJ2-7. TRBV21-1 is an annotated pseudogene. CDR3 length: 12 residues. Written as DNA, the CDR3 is TGTGCCAGCAGCAAACCGGGGGACGAGCAGTACTTC. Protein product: CASSKPGDEQYF.

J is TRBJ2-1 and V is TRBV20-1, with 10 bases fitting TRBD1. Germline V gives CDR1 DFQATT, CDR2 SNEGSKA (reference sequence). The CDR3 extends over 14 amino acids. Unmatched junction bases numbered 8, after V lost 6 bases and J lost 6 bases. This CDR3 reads CSAKGQGNRNEQFF. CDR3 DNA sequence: TGCAGTGCCAAGGGACAGGGGAATCGCAATGAGCAGTTCTTC.

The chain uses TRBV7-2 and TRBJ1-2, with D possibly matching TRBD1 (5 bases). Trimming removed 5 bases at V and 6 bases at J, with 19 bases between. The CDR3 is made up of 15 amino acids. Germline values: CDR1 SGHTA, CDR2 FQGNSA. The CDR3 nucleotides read TGTGCCAGCAGCCTCGGGGGGGGTCGGTTGGATGGCTACACCTTC. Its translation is CASSLGGGRLDGYTF.

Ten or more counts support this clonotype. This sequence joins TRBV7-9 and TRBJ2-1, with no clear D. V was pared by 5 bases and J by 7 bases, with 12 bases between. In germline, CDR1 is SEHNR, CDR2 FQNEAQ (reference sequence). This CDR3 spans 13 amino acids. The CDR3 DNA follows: TGTGCCAGCAGCCTGGGCGTCGGTAATGAGCAGTTCTTC. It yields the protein CASSLGVGNEQFF.

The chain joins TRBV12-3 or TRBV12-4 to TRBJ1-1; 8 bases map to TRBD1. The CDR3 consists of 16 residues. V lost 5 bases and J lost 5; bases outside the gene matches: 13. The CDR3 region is CASSPRPRGRGTEAFF. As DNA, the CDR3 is TGTGCCAGCAGTCCCAGACCCAGGGGGCGAGGGACTGAAGCTTTCTTT.

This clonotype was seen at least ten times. This CDR3 is CASSFGECYEQYV. DNA for the CDR3: TGCGCCAGCAGCTTTGGGGAATGCTACGAGCAGTACGTC. This chain connects TRBV5-1 to TRBJ2-7; D remains ambiguous. V was pared by 2 bases and J by 3 bases, with 9 bases between. The CDR3 has 13 amino acids. Germline CDR1 and CDR2: SGHRS and YFSETQ.